This T cell receptor (beta chain) was sequenced in a study of human T cells and chemical hapten exposure. Study background: Per-sample TCR yields varied mainly from small pooled library volume differences.

With 1 base removed from V and 0 bases from J, the gap between germline ends came to 17 bases. The CDR3 has 18 residues. Germline CDR1 SGHNT, CDR2 YENEEA. The count of this clonotype is one. The antigen remains undetermined. General observations from the study: TCRs above 1 in 1000 frequency did not change with DPC sensitization.

The template was total RNA from unfractionated whole blood. Individual cDNA molecules each carried unique molecular identifiers attached by the library. In the source study's methods: Across samples, TCR counts had a median of about 92,000 and ranged from about 20,000 to 750,000. From the reads, TCRdb called clonotypes with MiXCR, one entry per CDR3 protein. TCRdb, not the original authors, processed these V and J calls. The sample holds 3,200 or so distinct CDR3 sequences, about 50% seen once. This chain uses TRBV11-3 with TRBJ2-3, with D hard to call. The sequenced sample was whole blood. This receptor was identified in a human donor who had alopecia or was a healthy volunteer (not recorded which). Some clones in this sample may be carry-over from other donors' samples. This table probably holds off-target reads from a library built for another chain. The CDR3: CASSLGLIRLLSTDTQYF. The CDR3 DNA sequence: TGTGCCAGCAGCTTAGGTCTCATCCGGCTATTGAGCACAGATACGCAGTATTTT.